This is a list of T cell receptor beta chains from one sample in a study of cytomegalovirus exposure and HLA in healthy donors. Produced via immunoSEQ multiplex PCR; TCRdb's table is partial and in-frame only. The sample has under 250,000 clones; around 86% are singletons. Material for sequencing was PBMCs. The source is a woman aged 40 to 50 in good health and CMV-seronegative. Both conserved end residues are part of each CDR3. The D gene is left open where the match is weak. A row's size may be missing; if present it is once, few, many or a size class.

cdr3_length,v_call,clone_size,j_call,d_call,cdr3_nt,cdr3_aa
15,TRBV6-5,-,TRBJ1-2,TRBD1,TGTGCCAGCAGATCTACAGGGGGCGCGGGCTATGGCTACACCTTC,CASRSTGGAGYGYTF
15,TRBV5-1,-,TRBJ1-4,-,TGCGCCAGCAGCGGAGGAGACATAGTGAGTGAAAAACTGTTTTTT,CASSGGDIVSEKLFF
14,TRBV5-4,-,TRBJ2-7,TRBD2,TGTGCCAGCAGAAAGGCGGGGGGCGCGTACGAGCAGTACTTC,CASRKAGGAYEQYF
11,TRBV6-1,-,TRBJ1-1,-,TGTGCCAGCAAACAGAGAACTGAAGCTTTCTTT,CASKQRTEAFF
16,TRBV19,-,TRBJ1-4,-,TGTGCCAGTAGTATGCTGGCGGGGGGGTTATATGAAAAACTGTTTTTT,CASSMLAGGLYEKLFF
17,TRBV5-1,-,TRBJ2-1,TRBD2,TGCGCCAGCAGCTCGACTAGCGGGAGTTACTCCTACAATGAGCAGTTCTTC,CASSSTSGSYSYNEQFF
12,TRBV13,once,TRBJ1-2,-,TGTGCCAGCAGCTCCTGGGACTCCCGCTACACCTTC,CASSSWDSRYTF
14,TRBV28,few,TRBJ2-7,TRBD2,TGTGCCAGCAGTTTGTCTAGCGGGAAACACGAGCAGTACTTC,CASSLSSGKHEQYF
13,TRBV11-2,-,TRBJ2-3,TRBD1,TGTGCCAGCAGATCCAACAGGGGTGATACGCAGTATTTT,CASRSNRGDTQYF
16,TRBV5-5,-,TRBJ2-7,TRBD1,TGTGCCAGCAGCCCGAGAGGGGACAGGGACTCCTACGAGCAGTACTTC,CASSPRGDRDSYEQYF
17,TRBV30,-,TRBJ1-1,-,TGTGCCTGGAGTGTACCGGGGAGCCCGGGCTTGAACACTGAAGCTTTCTTT,CAWSVPGSPGLNTEAFF
17,TRBV7-9,-,TRBJ1-1,-,TGTTCCAGCAGCAAAAGTCGATTCACAGGGTTGAACACTGAAGCTTTCTTT,CSSSKSRFTGLNTEAFF
11,TRBV30,-,TRBJ1-2,TRBD1,TGTGCCATAGACAGGGCCGGAGGCTACACCTTC,CAIDRAGGYTF
15,TRBV7-6,few,TRBJ2-5,-,TGTGCCAGCAGCGTGAAGCGGGTAACCCAAGAGACCCAGTACTTC,CASSVKRVTQETQYF
15,TRBV19,-,TRBJ2-5,TRBD2,TGTGCCAGCAACGGACTAGCGGGAGGTAAAGAGACCCAGTACTTC,CASNGLAGGKETQYF
15,TRBV7-2,-,TRBJ1-2,TRBD1,TGTGCCAGCAGCTTCCCGGGACAGGGATGGTATGGCTACACCTTC,CASSFPGQGWYGYTF
13,TRBV7-7,-,TRBJ2-1,-,TGTGCCAGCAGCAGAGGGGGTTACAATGAGCAGTTCTTC,CASSRGGYNEQFF
15,TRBV6-4,-,TRBJ1-5,TRBD1,TGTGCCAGCAGTGTTAACAGGGGTAGCAATCAGCCCCAGCATTTT,CASSVNRGSNQPQHF
16,TRBV5-1,-,TRBJ2-1,TRBD1,TGCGCCAGCAGCTTGTGGGTAACGGGACAGGGTGCTGAGCAGTTCTTC,CASSLWVTGQGAEQFF
12,TRBV5-1,-,TRBJ2-1,-,TGCGCCAGCGCCGGGGACTACAATGAGCAGTTCTTC,CASAGDYNEQFF
18,TRBV5-3,-,TRBJ2-7,-,TGTGCCAGAAGCCAACTTTCGAACGGGAGTGATGGGTCCTACGAGCAGTACTTC,CARSQLSNGSDGSYEQYF
20,TRBV28,-,TRBJ2-1,TRBD2,TGTGCCAGCAGTTCATCATATGGGACTAGCGGGAGTAACGAATACAATGAGCAGTTCTTC,CASSSSYGTSGSNEYNEQFF
12,TRBV11-2,-,TRBJ1-1,-,TGTGCCAGCAGCCCGACCGGCAGGGGAGCTTTCTTT,CASSPTGRGAFF
14,TRBV10-2,-,TRBJ2-3,-,TGCGCCAGCAGCAGGGACTCCGAGACAGATACGCAGTATTTT,CASSRDSETDTQYF
14,TRBV6-5,-,TRBJ1-1,TRBD1,TGTGCCAGCAGTTTCCGGGACAGGGGTAACGTCGCTTTCTTT,CASSFRDRGNVAFF
11,TRBV2,-,TRBJ1-2,-,TGTGCCAGCTCCCGCGGCTATGGCTACACCTTC,CASSRGYGYTF
14,TRBV9,-,TRBJ2-7,TRBD2,TGTGCCAGCAGCTCGGGACTAGTTAACCACGAGCAGTACTTC,CASSSGLVNHEQYF
14,TRBV19,-,TRBJ2-7,TRBD2,TGTGCCAGTAGTGGGACTAGCGGGTCCTACGAGCAGTACTTC,CASSGTSGSYEQYF
14,TRBV28,-,TRBJ1-2,TRBD1,TGTGCCAGCAGTTTCGGGACAGTAGTCTATGGCTACACCTTC,CASSFGTVVYGYTF
14,TRBV19,-,TRBJ1-1,-,TGTGCCAGTAGTGACCCCTCAAGGGCAGGGTACACTTTCTTT,CASSDPSRAGYTFF
16,TRBV14,-,TRBJ2-5,-,TGTGCCAGCAGCCAAGGTATCACAGGGGAGGCGGAGACCCAGTACTTC,CASSQGITGEAETQYF
15,TRBV7-2,-,TRBJ1-1,-,TGTGCCAGCAGCTTAGTCGACAGGCCGTCGCCTGAAGCTTTCTTT,CASSLVDRPSPEAFF
16,TRBV2,-,TRBJ2-1,TRBD2,TGTGCCAGCAGTGACCCTGCGGGAGGGCTAGACAATGAGCAGTTCTTC,CASSDPAGGLDNEQFF
15,TRBV4-2,once,TRBJ2-5,-,TGTGCCAGCAGCCAAGTCCCCGTGGGGAGGGAGACCCAGTACTTC,CASSQVPVGRETQYF
14,TRBV19,-,TRBJ2-2,-,TGTGCCAGTAAATCCCAGGGAGGCACCGGGGAGCTGTTTTTT,CASKSQGGTGELFF
15,TRBV27,many,TRBJ1-5,-,TGTGCCAGCAGTCCTTATTCTCAGGGGAATCAGCCCCAGCATTTT,CASSPYSQGNQPQHF
13,TRBV30,-,TRBJ1-2,-,TGTGCCTGGAACCGACAGGCCAACTATGGCTACACCTTC,CAWNRQANYGYTF
15,TRBV29-1,once,TRBJ2-7,-,TGCAGCGTGGCCTGGAGACGGCGAAGCTCCTACGAGCAGTACTTC,CSVAWRRRSSYEQYF
15,TRBV5-1,few,TRBJ1-3,-,TGCGCCAGCAGCTTTGACAGACCCTCTGGAAACACCATATATTTT,CASSFDRPSGNTIYF
14,TRBV15,-,TRBJ1-2,-,TGTGCCACCAGCGGGGGGAGAACTAACTATGGCTACACCTTC,CATSGGRTNYGYTF
14,TRBV7-2,-,TRBJ2-3,-,TGTGCCAGCAGCTTAGAACAGATCACAGATACGCAGTATTTT,CASSLEQITDTQYF
13,TRBV28,-,TRBJ1-4,-,TGTGCCAGCATTGGGGGGTCTGGAGAAAAACTGTTTTTT,CASIGGSGEKLFF
13,TRBV29-1,-,TRBJ2-1,TRBD1,TGCAGCGTTGACGGGACAGGGGTCCATGAGCAGTTCTTC,CSVDGTGVHEQFF
13,TRBV6-6,-,TRBJ1-5,-,TGTGCCAGCAGGAACAGGGAGGGGGAGCCCCAGCATTTT,CASRNREGEPQHF
16,TRBV4-2,-,TRBJ1-3,-,TGTGCCAGCAGCCAAGATGGCACAGCGGCTGGAAACACCATATATTTT,CASSQDGTAAGNTIYF
13,TRBV11-2,-,TRBJ1-1,-,TGTGCCAGCAGCTTAGGACAGAACCTTGAAGCTTTCTTT,CASSLGQNLEAFF
16,TRBV5-1,-,TRBJ2-1,TRBD2,TGCGCCAGCAGCCCGACGGGTCTAGCGGGAGTGAATGAGCAGTTCTTC,CASSPTGLAGVNEQFF
12,TRBV28,-,TRBJ1-1,-,TGTGCCAGCAGTTACGGTTGGACTGAAGCTTTCTTT,CASSYGWTEAFF